The clone carrying this T cell receptor beta chain was counted a single time. Its antigen is not known. Generated by immunoSEQ multiplex PCR, the TCRdb table keeps only in-frame clones and is missing some. The sample lists 2 million to 2.5 million clones; roughly 95% were seen once. This entry is derived from a study of shared clonotypes between healthy human individuals. General observations from the study: Compared with memory subsets, naive subsets generally had larger estimated richness. Non-shared clonotypes showed lower generation probabilities than clonotypes common to all four donors.

The CDR3 covers 13 residues. With V trimmed by 5 bases and J by 5 bases, 3 bases remained unmatched. Germline values: CDR1 SGHTA, CDR2 FQGTGA. HIV-negative, healthy adults without recent acute infections or vaccinations were the donors. The receptor comes from a man between 18 and 35 years old in good health. The genes are TRBV7-3 and TRBJ2-3; 8 bases match TRBD1. The source material was naive CD4+ T cells sorted from blood. Subset here: CD45RA+ positively selected. CDR3 region: CASSTDRGDTQYF. The DNA of the CDR3 is TGTGCCAGCAGCACCGACAGGGGAGATACGCAGTATTTT.